These T cell receptor beta chains were read from a single sample in a study of tumor-infiltrating lymphocytes in localized non-small cell lung cancer. Sequencing used immunoSEQ multiplex PCR; TCRdb keeps in-frame clones, though not all of them. Among approximately 10,000 clones listed, 55% to 75% were seen once. Source material: uninvolved lung tissue not adjacent to the tumor. The receptor source for this set is a human donor with non-small cell lung cancer. Each CDR3 is given with its conserved first and last residue. The D gene is left open where the match is weak. Only some rows state a clone size, as once, few, many or a class for expanded clones.

v_call	clone_size	d_call	j_call	cdr3_nt	cdr3_aa
TRBV6-4	-	-	TRBJ1-2	TGTGCCAACCACACCGGCTACACCTTC	CANHTGYTF
TRBV20-1	-	-	TRBJ2-5	TGCAGTGCCCCAATCGAGACCCAGTACTTC	CSAPIETQYF
TRBV28	few	TRBD1	TRBJ1-2	TGTGCCAGCAGTTTCCGGGACAGACACTATGGCTACACCTTC	CASSFRDRHYGYTF
TRBV6-5	-	-	TRBJ1-2	TGTGCCAGCAGGGAGGGTAATGGTGGCTACACCTTC	CASREGNGGYTF
TRBV7-2	-	TRBD1	TRBJ1-2	TGTGCCAGCAGCTTATCCGGGACAGGGGTTGGTGGCTACACCTTC	CASSLSGTGVGGYTF
TRBV6-5	-	TRBD1	TRBJ2-3	TGTGCCAGCAGTTTCCAAGGACAGGGAGCAGATACGCAGTATTTT	CASSFQGQGADTQYF
TRBV25-1	-	-	TRBJ2-6	TGTGCCAGCAGTGATTCCCAGTCTGGGGCCAACGTCCTGACTTTC	CASSDSQSGANVLTF
TRBV7-2	-	TRBD1	TRBJ1-3	TGTGCCAGCAGCTCCCCGACAGGGGGCAAAGGGAACACCATATATTTT	CASSSPTGGKGNTIYF
TRBV6-5	-	TRBD1	TRBJ1-2	TGTGCCAGCGGGGGGCAGGGGGGTGGCTACACCTTC	CASGGQGGGYTF
TRBV30	-	-	TRBJ1-2	TGTGCCTGGAGTCCGTCAGCATATGGCTACACCTTC	CAWSPSAYGYTF
TRBV9	-	-	TRBJ2-7	TGTGCCAGCAGCGTAGGAGGCGATAGCTCCTACGAGCAGTACTTC	CASSVGGDSSYEQYF
TRBV28	-	-	TRBJ1-4	TGTGCCAGCAGTATCCCCTATAATGAAAAACTGTTTTTT	CASSIPYNEKLFF
TRBV28	-	-	TRBJ1-5	TGTGCCAGCAGTGTGAGGGAGGATCAGCCCCAGCATTTT	CASSVREDQPQHF
TRBV30	-	-	TRBJ2-2	TGTGCCTGGAGTGGGGGCGGGGAGCTGTTTTTT	CAWSGGGELFF
TRBV27	-	-	TRBJ1-1	TGTGCCAGCAGTCTCACAGGGTCTGACACTGAAGCTTTCTTT	CASSLTGSDTEAFF
TRBV7-6	few	-	TRBJ2-3	TGTGCCAGCAGCACAGCGGTCACAGATACGCAGTATTTT	CASSTAVTDTQYF
TRBV28	-	TRBD2	TRBJ2-2	TGTGCCAGCAGTTTGGCCCTAGCGGATAACACCGGGGAGCTGTTTTTT	CASSLALADNTGELFF
TRBV5-4	-	-	TRBJ2-5	TGTGCCAGCAGCTTGTTCCCGGGGGCAGAAGAGACCCAGTACTTC	CASSLFPGAEETQYF
TRBV6-5	once	-	TRBJ1-3	TGTGCCGGGGGCTCTGGAAACACCATATATTTT	CAGGSGNTIYF
TRBV7-9	-	-	TRBJ2-2	TGTGCCAGCAGCGCCGCGGGGACCGGGGAGCTGTTTTTT	CASSAAGTGELFF
TRBV4-1	-	-	TRBJ2-3	TGCGCCAGCAGCCATGGGACTCTGAACACAGATACGCAGTATTTT	CASSHGTLNTDTQYF
TRBV7-3	few	-	TRBJ2-5	TGTGCCAGCAGGCCCTCACTGCCCCAGACCCAGTACTTC	CASRPSLPQTQYF
TRBV7-9	-	-	TRBJ1-1	TGTGCCAGCAGTAACAGGGAGTACGCTTTCTTT	CASSNREYAFF
TRBV11-3	-	-	TRBJ1-1	TGTGCCAGCAGCTTTTACGGGAGATGGGCTTTCTTT	CASSFYGRWAFF
TRBV7-2	once	-	TRBJ1-1	TGTGCCAGCAGCTTAGATGTAGGGAAGGTCACTGAAGCTTTCTTT	CASSLDVGKVTEAFF
TRBV6-5	-	-	TRBJ2-7	TGTGCCAGCAGGGAGAGTGGGAACGAGCAGTACTTC	CASRESGNEQYF
TRBV7-9	medium-sized	-	TRBJ2-7	TGTGCCAGCAGCTTTTGGGACCCTTTCCCCTACGAGCAGTACTTC	CASSFWDPFPYEQYF
TRBV11-2	-	-	TRBJ2-5	TGTGCCAGCAGCTTAGAGACCCAGTACTTC	CASSLETQYF
TRBV27	few	-	TRBJ1-1	TGTGCCAGCAGTCCCCCCGGGGGGAACACTGAAGCTTTCTTT	CASSPPGGNTEAFF
TRBV5-1	-	-	TRBJ2-5	TGCGCCAGCAGCTTGCCCCAAGAGACCCAGTACTTC	CASSLPQETQYF
TRBV6-6	-	-	TRBJ2-7	TGTGCCAGCAGTCCCCTCGGGCCCGGGGAGCAGTACTTC	CASSPLGPGEQYF
TRBV19	-	-	TRBJ1-1	TGTGCCAGTAGTATTCTTGGGGGGGCTGAAGCTTTCTTT	CASSILGGAEAFF
TRBV5-8	-	TRBD1	TRBJ2-5	TGTGCCAGCAGCCGGGGACAGTTGAAAGAGACCCAGTACTTC	CASSRGQLKETQYF
TRBV6-5	-	-	TRBJ1-5	TGTGCCAGCTTGCAGGGTGACATTCAGCCCCAGCATTTT	CASLQGDIQPQHF
TRBV9	-	-	TRBJ1-2	TGTGCCAGCAGCGTAGGTGGCTCTTCGAGAGGCTACACCTTC	CASSVGGSSRGYTF
TRBV4-3	-	-	TRBJ2-1	TGCGCCAGCAGCCCAGGCAGTGGGAGCAATGAGCAGTTCTTC	CASSPGSGSNEQFF
TRBV9	-	TRBD1	TRBJ1-1	TGTGCCAGCAGCTCACCCCGGGACAGGGGGGAAGAGCCTGAAGCTTTCTTT	CASSSPRDRGEEPEAFF
TRBV7-2	-	-	TRBJ1-5	TGTGCCAGCAGCTTAGGCGTCAGCGATAATCAGCCCCAGCATTTT	CASSLGVSDNQPQHF
TRBV30	-	-	TRBJ2-7	TGTGCCTGGATCGGTCGTCCCTACGAGCAGTACTTC	CAWIGRPYEQYF
TRBV7-9	large	TRBD1	TRBJ2-7	TGTGCCAGCAGTCAGGGGACAGGGTTTGATGAGCAGTACTTC	CASSQGTGFDEQYF
TRBV20-1	-	-	TRBJ2-3	TGCAGTGCCCCAGGACGAGATACGCAGTATTTT	CSAPGRDTQYF
TRBV27	-	-	TRBJ2-7	TGTGCCAGCAGTTTTGGACAGGAGCAGTACTTC	CASSFGQEQYF
TRBV4-2	-	-	TRBJ2-7	TGTGCCAGCAGCGTACAGGTTTCCTACGAGCAGTACTTC	CASSVQVSYEQYF
TRBV7-2	-	-	TRBJ2-7	TGTGCCAGCAGCACCTCCTACGAGCAGTACTTC	CASSTSYEQYF
TRBV27	few	TRBD1	TRBJ2-1	TGTGCCAGCAGTTTTGGACAGGGAAGCAATGAGCAGTTCTTC	CASSFGQGSNEQFF
TRBV29-1	-	-	TRBJ2-4	TGCAGCGTTGCCGACGGAGCCAAAAACATTCAGTACTTC	CSVADGAKNIQYF
TRBV7-2	-	-	TRBJ2-1	TGTGCCAGCAGCTCTGAAGGATCCTACAATGAGCAGTTCTTC	CASSSEGSYNEQFF
TRBV4-1	-	TRBD1	TRBJ2-7	TGCGCCAGCAGCCTAGCCGGGACAGGGAACTACGAGCAGTACTTC	CASSLAGTGNYEQYF